Included here is one TCR beta chain sequence, with context. No antigen is known for it. Base qualities are not recorded, but no much larger clone differs from it by a single base. This sample is drawn from a study of Ad26.COV2.S vaccination and SARS-CoV-2 variants listed by TCRdb under 2021. About the study as a whole: Vaccine-arm donors came from COV1001, a multicentre, randomized, double-blind, placebo-controlled phase I-IIa trial of Ad26.COV2.S in healthy adults. Dosing of Ad26.COV2.S was intramuscular, at either 5x10^10 or 1x10^11 viral particles, delivered as one shot or as two shots spaced 56 days apart. The specificity and breadth of SARS-CoV-2-reactive T cell receptors after Ad26.COV2.S vaccination were assessed by TCRbeta repertoire sequencing. A total of some 30 samples were included in the TCR-sequenced set, comprising around 19 Ad26.COV2.S vaccine recipients, 5 placebo recipients and 8 SARS-CoV-2 convalescent individuals. Trial participants were randomized into five groups of five: low-dose or high-dose Ad26.COV2.S given once or twice, or placebo on both occasions. Investigators did not know the trial group allocation while performing experiments and assessing outcomes. Study-wide findings and limitations: According to the authors, total T cell responses may have been underestimated by the TCR breadth and depth analyses. Substantial breadth of spike-specific CD8+ and CD4+ T cell responses was reported after vaccination. Spike-specific TCR breadth was higher in Ad26.COV2.S recipients than in placebo recipients (P = 0.0014). The study lacked the statistical power to compare responses across vaccine doses or regimens. Vaccine and placebo recipients had similar non-spike TCR breadth, a finding consistent with the vaccine containing only spike.

The immunoSEQ Assay was the method used to sequence TCRbeta CDR3 regions. After extraction, genomic DNA underwent amplification by bias-controlled multiplex PCR, followed by high-throughput sequencing. In the paper's pipeline: Collapsing and filtering of sequences were performed to quantify the absolute abundance of each unique TCRbeta CDR3 region. T cell fraction was estimated by normalization of TCRbeta template counts to usable DNA, with usable DNA being measured through amplification of reference genes present in all nucleated cells. Repertoire TCRs were annotated as SARS-CoV-2-specific by exact matching of V gene, CDR3 amino acid sequence and J gene to a known reactive TCR set. MIRA supplied the reference SARS-CoV-2 TCR set, which was filtered for enrichment in COVID-19-positive ImmuneCODE repertoires so that public or cross-reactive TCRs were removed. Using the MIRA antigens, annotated TCRs were further analysed by specific ORF or by position within an ORF. Depth was the summed frequency of annotated unique rearrangements, while breadth was defined as annotated unique rearrangements over total unique productive rearrangements. Group comparisons of TCR breadth used two-sided Wilcoxon rank-sum tests. TCRdb took this table from immuneACCESS and kept in-frame rearrangements with V and J called. Such tables lack part of the clones; where checked against another copy, unresolved V genes explain under half of the gap, and the rest is unexplained. The D gene and trimming were derived from the DNA, and the V and J assignments and clone size from that table. The sample table contains about 680,000 clones; only one count was recorded for 89% of them. The top ten constitute about 1.5% of the sample.

The treatment or condition label of this sample denotes: 15 to 20 received Ad26.COV2.S at low or high dose, single or two shots; roughly five received placebo; per-sample allocation not given. For vaccine and placebo recipients, repertoires were sequenced using samples collected on day 63 after the first injection. Cohort 1b enrolled 20 to 30 adults aged 18-55 years at a single site in Boston, USA, between 29 July and 7 August 2020. Ad26.COV2.S was a replication-incompetent adenovirus type 26 vector expressing a prefusion-stabilized SARS-CoV-2 spike protein from the original Wuhan strain. Sequenced material: peripheral blood, taken in a trial of Ad26.COV2.S vaccine versus placebo. This TCR was recovered from a person aged 18-65 years who received the Ad26.COV2.S COVID-19 vaccine or a placebo.

The nucleotides read TGTGCCAGCAACGCGGGAATCCAAGAGACCCAGTACTTC. This yields the protein CASNAGIQETQYF. This chain is built from TRBV9 and TRBJ2-5; the D gene is possibly TRBD2, with 6 bases matching. V is pared back by 6 bases and J by 1 base, with 10 bases lying between the germline termini. The germline V gene sets CDR1 to SGDLS and CDR2 to YYNGEE. Spanning cysteine to phenylalanine, the CDR3 consists of 13 amino acids. The read is trimmed to its CDR3 DNA, 39 bases read in frame from base 1.